Presented here are 16 T cell receptor beta chains from one specimen sequenced in a study of cytomegalovirus exposure and HLA in healthy donors. The table came from immunoSEQ multiplex PCR; TCRdb's copy has only in-frame clones and leaves some out. The profile shows 100,000 to 150,000 clones, around 90% of them singletons. The sequenced material came from PBMCs. These receptors were obtained from a woman aged 18-29 years in good health and CMV-seronegative.

This clone was observed a single time. V usage is TRBV11-3 and J usage is TRBJ2-7; D is possibly TRBD1 (6 bases). The CDR3 totals 15 residues. CDR1 SGHNT and CDR2 YENEEA come from the germline V gene. The ends were cut back, 1 base at V and 6 bases at J, with 16 bases in the middle. The CDR3, as DNA: TGTGCCAGCAGCTTAGCGTTCTCAAGCAGGGGCGAGCAGTACTTC. Protein sequence: CASSLAFSSRGEQYF.

Only one count was recorded for this clone. The chain is built from TRBV7-8 and TRBJ2-3; 7 bases match TRBD2. The germline CDR1 and CDR2 sequences are SGHVS and FQNEAQ. Trimming took 4 bases from V and 2 from J; bases not matched to a gene: 9. This CDR3 has 16 residues. CDR3 coding DNA: TGTGCCAGCAGCTCAGGGAGGGGTCCCTACACAGATACGCAGTATTTT. It codes for CASSSGRGPYTDTQYF.

In DNA, the CDR3 is TGTGCCATCAGTGAGGTGGAGCGAAGCCAAGAGACCCAGTACTTC. The encoded protein is CAISEVERSQETQYF. This chain joins TRBV10-3 and TRBJ2-5; D ambiguous. V was trimmed by 2 bases and J by 1 base, leaving 11 bases between them. The CDR3 totals 15 residues. Per the germline V gene, CDR1 is ENHRY and CDR2 is SYGVKD.

The chain uses TRBV2 and TRBJ1-2; 10 bases line up with TRBD1. CDR1 is SNHLY and CDR2 is FYNNEI in the germline V gene. This CDR3 is built from 15 residues. V lost 6 bases and J lost 2; bases outside the gene matches: 6. Here the CDR3 DNA reads TGTGCCAGCAGGGTTGACAGGGGGCGAAACTATGGCTACACCTTC. It yields the protein CASRVDRGRNYGYTF.

The V gene is TRBV15, the J gene TRBJ2-3, with D possibly TRBD1 on 6 matching bases. From germline, CDR1 is LNHNV and CDR2 YYDKDF (reference sequence). V was clipped by 0 bases and J by 6 bases, with 10 bases between them. The CDR3 consists of 14 residues. CDR3 sequence reads: CATSRDQGTDTQYF. CDR3 nucleotides: TGTGCCACCAGCAGAGATCAGGGGACGGATACGCAGTATTTT.

This clone was seen a single time. The rearrangement links TRBV4-1 to TRBJ2-3; TRBD2 aligns across 12 bases. CDR3 length: 17 amino acids. The V and J ends lost 2 bases and 7 bases, in that order; junction bases with no gene match: 10. Germline CDR1 and CDR2: MGHRA and YSYEKL. The DNA of the CDR3 is TGCGCCAGCAGCCAAAACCTAGCGGGAGGGCCAAGGAATACGCAGTATTTT. Its protein product is CASSQNLAGGPRNTQYF.

The chain uses TRBV28 and TRBJ1-2, with D perhaps matching TRBD1 (6 bases). CDR3 length: 13 residues. Trimming cost V 6 bases and J 4 bases, with 12 bases left between them. CDR1 is MDHEN, CDR2 SYDVKM, per germline. CDR3 nucleotides: TGTGCCAGCAGGTCAGGGGTTATCTATGGCTACACCTTC. It translates to CASRSGVIYGYTF.

For the CDR3, the DNA is TGTGCCAGTAGTATTGGGAAGGGGGCGTTTGGCTACACCTTC. It yields the protein CASSIGKGAFGYTF. The V and J genes are TRBV19 and TRBJ1-2, with TRBD1 matching over 7 bases. With V trimmed by 3 bases and J by 7 bases, 8 bases remained unmatched. CDR1 and CDR2 from the germline V gene are LNHDA and SQIVND (reference sequence). This CDR3 has 14 residues.

The sample holds a few counts of this clone. The CDR3 is CASSLVRGAQETQYF. In nucleotides, the CDR3 is TGTGCCAGCAGCTTAGTGCGGGGGGCCCAAGAGACCCAGTACTTC. This sequence joins TRBV7-2 and TRBJ2-5, with TRBD2 matching over 8 bases. Looked up from germline, CDR1 is SGHTA and CDR2 is FQGNSA. The ends lost 1 base at V and 1 base at J; junction bases unmatched: 2. The CDR3 spans 15 residues.

This clone occurred once. V usage is TRBV4-1 and J usage is TRBJ1-2, with unresolved D. CDR3 length: 13 amino acids. Germline V lookup: CDR1 MGHRA, CDR2 YSYEKL. V was pared by 3 bases and J by 0 bases, with 5 bases between. Here the CDR3 reads CASSHQTNYGYTF. In nucleotides, the CDR3 is TGCGCCAGCAGCCACCAGACTAACTATGGCTACACCTTC.

This chain joins TRBV10-3 and TRBJ1-5; D unresolved. From germline, CDR1 is ENHRY and CDR2 SYGVKD. This CDR3 is 14 amino acids long. The ends were cut back, 2 bases at V and 0 bases at J, with 5 bases in the middle. Here the CDR3 reads CAISEGSSNQPQHF. The DNA for the CDR3 is TGTGCCATCAGTGAGGGCTCTAGCAATCAGCCCCAGCATTTT.

The chain recombines TRBV7-9 with TRBJ2-3, with D tentatively TRBD2 (5 bases). The germline V gene has CDR1 SEHNR and CDR2 FQNEAQ (reference sequence). The V and J ends lost 5 bases and 0 bases respectively, with 12 bases between them. CDR3 length: 15 amino acids. The CDR3 sequence is CASSRGLDSTDTQYF. CDR3 nucleotide sequence: TGTGCCAGCAGCCGTGGACTGGATAGCACAGATACGCAGTATTTT.

This sequence joins TRBV4-2 and TRBJ2-7; tentatively, D is TRBD2 (5 bases). This CDR3 has 14 amino acids. Germline loops: CDR1 LGHNA, CDR2 YNFKEQ. V dropped 0 bases and J dropped 5 bases, with 11 bases sitting between them. In DNA form, the CDR3 reads TGTGCCAGCAGCCAAGATAGGACTGTTCACGAGCAGTACTTC. The encoded protein is CASSQDRTVHEQYF.

This clone was detected once. The J gene is TRBJ1-2, the V gene TRBV15, with TRBD1 matching 7 bases. The CDR3 is 16 amino acids. The germline gives CDR1 LNHNV, CDR2 YYDKDF (reference sequence). The J segment lost 0 bases and the V segment lost 5 bases, leaving 9 bases of the junction unmatched. The CDR3 bases are TGTGCCACCAGCGAGTTACGGGACAGCTCTAACTATGGCTACACCTTC. It is translated as CATSELRDSSNYGYTF.

The gene calls are TRBV6-5 and TRBJ1-2; 7 nucleotides align to TRBD1. V lost 0 bases and J lost 6; bases outside the gene matches: 7. There are 15 residues in the CDR3. Per germline, CDR1 MNHEY and CDR2 SVGAGI. CDR3 loop: CASSYSETGINGYTF. The CDR3, as DNA: TGTGCCAGCAGTTACTCCGAGACAGGGATCAATGGCTACACCTTC.

The chain uses TRBV19 and TRBJ2-5; TRBD2 agrees at 8 bases. V shed 1 base, J shed 4 bases, and the junction held 2 bases outside the gene matches. Germline V lookup: CDR1 LNHDA, CDR2 SQIVND (reference sequence). The length of the CDR3 is 14 residues. This CDR3 reads CASSIGGGPETQYF. DNA of the CDR3: TGTGCCAGTAGTATAGGCGGGGGGCCAGAGACCCAGTACTTC.